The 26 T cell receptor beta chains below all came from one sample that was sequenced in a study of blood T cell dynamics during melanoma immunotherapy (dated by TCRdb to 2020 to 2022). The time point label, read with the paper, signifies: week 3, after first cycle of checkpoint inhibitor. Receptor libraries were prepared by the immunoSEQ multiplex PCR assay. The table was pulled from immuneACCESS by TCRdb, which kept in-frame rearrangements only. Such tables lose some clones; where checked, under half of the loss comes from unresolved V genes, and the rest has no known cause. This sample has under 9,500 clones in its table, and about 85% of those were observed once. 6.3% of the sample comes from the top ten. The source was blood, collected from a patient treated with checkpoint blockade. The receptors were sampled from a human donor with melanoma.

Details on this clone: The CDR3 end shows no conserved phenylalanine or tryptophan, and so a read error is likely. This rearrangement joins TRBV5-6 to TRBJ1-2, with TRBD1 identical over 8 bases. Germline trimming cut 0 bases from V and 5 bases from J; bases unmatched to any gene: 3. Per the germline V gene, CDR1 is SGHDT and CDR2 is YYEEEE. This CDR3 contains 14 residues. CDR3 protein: CASSLADRGYGYTL. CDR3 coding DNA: TGTGCCAGCAGCTTGGCCGACAGGGGATATGGCTACACCCTC.

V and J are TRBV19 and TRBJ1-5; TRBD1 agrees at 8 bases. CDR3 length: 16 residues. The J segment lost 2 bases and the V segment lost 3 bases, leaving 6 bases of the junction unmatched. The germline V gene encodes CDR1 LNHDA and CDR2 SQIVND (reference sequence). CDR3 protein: CASSMYRGNGNQPQHF. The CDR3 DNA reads TGTGCCAGTAGTATGTACAGGGGGAACGGCAATCAGCCCCAGCATTTT.

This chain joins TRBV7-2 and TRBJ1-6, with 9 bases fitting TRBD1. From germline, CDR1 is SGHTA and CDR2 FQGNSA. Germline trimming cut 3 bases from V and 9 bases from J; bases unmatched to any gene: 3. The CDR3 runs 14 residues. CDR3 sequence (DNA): TGTGCCAGCAGCTTGGGACAGGGCAGTTCACCCCTCCACTTT. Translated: CASSLGQGSSPLHF.

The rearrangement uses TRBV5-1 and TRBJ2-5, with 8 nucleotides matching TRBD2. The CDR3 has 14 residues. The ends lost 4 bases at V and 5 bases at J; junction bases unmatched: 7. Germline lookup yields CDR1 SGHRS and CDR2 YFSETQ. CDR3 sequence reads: CASSTGLAKETQYF. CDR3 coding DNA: TGCGCCAGCAGCACCGGACTAGCCAAGGAGACCCAGTACTTC.

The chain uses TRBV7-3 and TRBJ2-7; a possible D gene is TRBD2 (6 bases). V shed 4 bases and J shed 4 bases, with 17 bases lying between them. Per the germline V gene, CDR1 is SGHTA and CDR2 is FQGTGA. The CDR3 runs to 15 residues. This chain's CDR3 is CASSSLSGSSYEQYF. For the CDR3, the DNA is TGTGCCAGCAGCTCCCTATCCGGGAGCTCGTACGAGCAGTACTTC.

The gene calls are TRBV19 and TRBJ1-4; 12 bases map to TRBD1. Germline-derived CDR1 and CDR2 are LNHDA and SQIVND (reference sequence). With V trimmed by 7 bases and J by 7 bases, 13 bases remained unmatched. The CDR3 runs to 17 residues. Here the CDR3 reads CASTTGTGGFFGEKLFF. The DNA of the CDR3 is TGTGCCAGTACCACCGGGACAGGGGGCTTCTTCGGTGAAAAACTGTTTTTT.

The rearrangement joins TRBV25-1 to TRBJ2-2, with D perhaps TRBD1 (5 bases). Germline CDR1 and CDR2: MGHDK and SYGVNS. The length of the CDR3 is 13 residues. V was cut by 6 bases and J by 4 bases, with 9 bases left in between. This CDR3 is CASSLGVTGELFF. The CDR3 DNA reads TGTGCCAGCAGCCTAGGGGTCACCGGGGAGCTGTTTTTT.

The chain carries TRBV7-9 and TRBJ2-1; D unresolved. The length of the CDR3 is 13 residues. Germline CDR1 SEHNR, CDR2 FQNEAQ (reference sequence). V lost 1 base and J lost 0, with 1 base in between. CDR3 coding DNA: TGTGCCAGCAGCTTAGACTCCTACAATGAGCAGTTCTTC. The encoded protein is CASSLDSYNEQFF.

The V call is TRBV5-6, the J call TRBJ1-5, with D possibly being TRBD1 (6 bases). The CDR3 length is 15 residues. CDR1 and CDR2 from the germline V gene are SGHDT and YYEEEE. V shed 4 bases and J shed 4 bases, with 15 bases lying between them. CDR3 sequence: CASSPSGTQNQPQHF. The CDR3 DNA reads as TGTGCCAGCAGCCCCTCCGGGACACAAAATCAGCCCCAGCATTTT.

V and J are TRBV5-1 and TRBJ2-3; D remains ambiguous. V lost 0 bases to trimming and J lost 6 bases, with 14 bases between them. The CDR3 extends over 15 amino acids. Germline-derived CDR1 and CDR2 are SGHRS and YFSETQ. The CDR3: CASSLAGPPADTQYF. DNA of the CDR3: TGCGCCAGCAGCTTGGCCGGACCTCCGGCGGATACGCAGTATTTT.

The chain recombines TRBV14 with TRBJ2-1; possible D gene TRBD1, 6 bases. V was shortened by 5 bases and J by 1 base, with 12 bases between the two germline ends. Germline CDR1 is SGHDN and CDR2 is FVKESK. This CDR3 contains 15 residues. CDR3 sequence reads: CASSVTGTSYNEQFF. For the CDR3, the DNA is TGTGCCAGCAGCGTCACCGGGACATCCTACAATGAGCAGTTCTTC.

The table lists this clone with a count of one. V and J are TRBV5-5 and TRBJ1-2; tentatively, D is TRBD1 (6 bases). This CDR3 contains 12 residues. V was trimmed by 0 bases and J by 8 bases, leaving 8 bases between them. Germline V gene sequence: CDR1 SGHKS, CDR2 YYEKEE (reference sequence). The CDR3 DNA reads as TGTGCCAGCAGCTTGGACAGGGCGGGCTACACCTTC. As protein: CASSLDRAGYTF. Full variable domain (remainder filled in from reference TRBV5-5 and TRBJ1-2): DAGVTQSPTHLIKTRGQQVTLRCSPISGHKSVSWYQQVLGQGPQFIFQYYEKEERGRGNFPDRFSARQFPNYSSELNVNALLLGDSALYLCASSLDRAGYTFGSGTRLTVV.

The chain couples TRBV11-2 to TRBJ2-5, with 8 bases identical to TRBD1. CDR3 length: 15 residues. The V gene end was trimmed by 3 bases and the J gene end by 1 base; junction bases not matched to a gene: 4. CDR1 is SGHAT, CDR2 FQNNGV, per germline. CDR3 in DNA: TGTGCCAGCAGCTTCCGGGACAGGTTCCAAGAGACCCAGTACTTC. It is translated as CASSFRDRFQETQYF.

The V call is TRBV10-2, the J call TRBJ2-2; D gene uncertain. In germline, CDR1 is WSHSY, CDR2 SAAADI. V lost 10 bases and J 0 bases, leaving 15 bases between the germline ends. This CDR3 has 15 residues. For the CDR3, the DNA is TGCGCCACCCCTTCCACAGATTCGAACACCGGGGAGCTGTTTTTT. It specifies CATPSTDSNTGELFF.

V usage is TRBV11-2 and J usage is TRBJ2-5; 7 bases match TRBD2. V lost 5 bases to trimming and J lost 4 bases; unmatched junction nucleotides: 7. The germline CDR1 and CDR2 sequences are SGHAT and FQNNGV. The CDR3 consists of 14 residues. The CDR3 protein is CASSLGLSLETQYF. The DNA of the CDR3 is TGTGCCAGCAGCCTGGGACTATCCCTAGAGACCCAGTACTTC.

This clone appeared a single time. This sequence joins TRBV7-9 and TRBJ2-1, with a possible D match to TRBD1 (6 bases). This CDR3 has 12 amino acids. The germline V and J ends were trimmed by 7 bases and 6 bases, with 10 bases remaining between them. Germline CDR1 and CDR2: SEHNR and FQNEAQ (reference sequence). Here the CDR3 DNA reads TGTGCCAGCACCTACAGGGTCAATGAGCAGTTCTTC. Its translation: CASTYRVNEQFF. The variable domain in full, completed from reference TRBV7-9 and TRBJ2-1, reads DTGVSQNPRHKITKRGQNVTFRCDPISEHNRLYWYRQTLGQGPEFLTYFQNEAQLEKSRLLSDRFSAERPKGSFSTLEIQRTEQGDSAMYLCASTYRVNEQFFGPGTRLTVL.

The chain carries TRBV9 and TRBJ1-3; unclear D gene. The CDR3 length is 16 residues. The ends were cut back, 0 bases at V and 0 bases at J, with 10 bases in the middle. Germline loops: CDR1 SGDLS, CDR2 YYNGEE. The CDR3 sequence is CASSVGSGPSGNTIYF. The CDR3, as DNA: TGTGCCAGCAGCGTAGGGTCCGGGCCCTCTGGAAACACCATATATTTT.

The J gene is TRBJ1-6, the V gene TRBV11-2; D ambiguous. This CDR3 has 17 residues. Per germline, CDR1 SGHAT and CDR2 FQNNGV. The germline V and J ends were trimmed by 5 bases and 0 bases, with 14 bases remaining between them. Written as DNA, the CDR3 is TGTGCCAGCAGCCGGGGAATTGGGAGCTCCTATAATTCACCCCTCCACTTT. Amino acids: CASSRGIGSSYNSPLHF. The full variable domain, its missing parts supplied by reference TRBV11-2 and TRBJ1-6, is EAGVAQSPRYKIIEKRQSVAFWCNPISGHATLYWYQQILGQGPKLLIQFQNNGVVDDSQLPKDRFSAERLKGVDSTLKIQPAKLEDSAVYLCASSRGIGSSYNSPLHFGNGTRLTVT.

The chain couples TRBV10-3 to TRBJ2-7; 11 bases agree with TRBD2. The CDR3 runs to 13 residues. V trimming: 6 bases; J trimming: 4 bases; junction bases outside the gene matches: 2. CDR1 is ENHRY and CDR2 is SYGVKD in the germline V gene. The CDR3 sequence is CAISRTSGYEQYF. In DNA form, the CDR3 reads TGTGCCATCAGCCGGACTAGCGGGTACGAGCAGTACTTC.

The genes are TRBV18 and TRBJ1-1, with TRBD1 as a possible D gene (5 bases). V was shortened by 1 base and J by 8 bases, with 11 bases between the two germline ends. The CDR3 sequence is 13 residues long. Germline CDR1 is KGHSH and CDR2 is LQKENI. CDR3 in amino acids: CASSPLQGQEAFF. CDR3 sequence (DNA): TGTGCCAGCTCACCACTTCAAGGACAAGAAGCTTTCTTT.

The CDR3 sequence: CAISDSSYEQYF. Written as DNA, the CDR3 is TGTGCCATCAGTGACTCCAGTTACGAGCAGTACTTC. The J gene is TRBJ2-7, the V gene TRBV10-3; D gene ambiguous. The ends were cut back, 3 bases at V and 4 bases at J, with 7 bases in the middle. The CDR3 extends over 12 amino acids. CDR1 and CDR2 (germline): ENHRY, SYGVKD.

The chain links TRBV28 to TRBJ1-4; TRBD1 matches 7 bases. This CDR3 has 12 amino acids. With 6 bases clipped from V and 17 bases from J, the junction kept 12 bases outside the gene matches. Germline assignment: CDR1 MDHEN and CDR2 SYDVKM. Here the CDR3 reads CASSREGTAGFF. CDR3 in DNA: TGTGCCAGCAGCCGTGAAGGGACAGCCGGTTTTTTT.

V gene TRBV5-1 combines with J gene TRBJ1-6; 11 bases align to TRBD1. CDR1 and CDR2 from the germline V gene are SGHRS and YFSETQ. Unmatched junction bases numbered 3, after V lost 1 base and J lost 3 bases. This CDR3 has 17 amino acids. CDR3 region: CASSLQGTGGYNSPLHF. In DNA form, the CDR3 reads TGCGCCAGCAGCTTGCAGGGGACAGGGGGCTATAATTCACCCCTCCACTTT.

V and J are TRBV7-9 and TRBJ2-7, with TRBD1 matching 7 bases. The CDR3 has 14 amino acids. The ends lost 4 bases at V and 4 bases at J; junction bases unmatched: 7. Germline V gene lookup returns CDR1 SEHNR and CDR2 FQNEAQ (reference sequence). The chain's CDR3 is CASSSKTGNYEQYF. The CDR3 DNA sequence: TGTGCCAGCAGCTCTAAGACAGGGAATTACGAGCAGTACTTC.

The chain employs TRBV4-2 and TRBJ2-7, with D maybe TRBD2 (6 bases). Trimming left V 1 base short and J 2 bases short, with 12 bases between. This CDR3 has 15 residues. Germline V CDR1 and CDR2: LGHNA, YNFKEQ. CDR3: CASSQVWEVTYEQYF. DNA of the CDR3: TGTGCCAGCAGCCAAGTTTGGGAGGTTACCTACGAGCAGTACTTC.

The DNA for the CDR3 is TGTGCCAGCAGTACCTCAGGGGCGCTTGGGTATGGCTACACCTTC. This encodes CASSTSGALGYGYTF. The chain is built from TRBV28 and TRBJ1-2, with D possibly matching TRBD1 (6 bases). Between the trimmed V and J ends, which lost 5 bases and 5 bases, there was a span of 18 bases. This CDR3 comprises 15 residues. From germline, CDR1 is MDHEN and CDR2 SYDVKM.